The next 32 T cell receptor beta chains were all read from a single sample in a study of molecular identifiers for immune sequencing clone quantification. TCRdb re-analysed the PCR reads in MiXCR, keeping a single row per CDR3 protein. The data hold 490,000 or so distinct CDR3 sequences, with about 20% observed a single time. The specimen was naive CD8+ T cells from blood, with Jurkat cell RNA spiked in. Subset indicated: FACS-sorted CD8+CD4-CCR7+CD45RA+ naive T cells. These TCRs come from a human donor in good health. Some libraries in this study had Jurkat cell RNA spiked in.

This clonotype was recorded a few times. The V and J genes are TRBV7-8 and TRBJ2-7; 8 bases fit TRBD1. This CDR3 is built from 13 residues. Unmatched junction bases numbered 9, after V lost 5 bases and J lost 9 bases. From germline, CDR1 is SGHVS and CDR2 FQNEAQ. Written as DNA, the CDR3 is TGTGCCAGCAGCCATATGGACAGGGAGGTGCAGTACTTC. Protein product: CASSHMDREVQYF.

This clonotype was counted only a few times. The junction departs from the called germline gene at one end, perhaps through a read error. The chain recombines TRBV5-3 with TRBJ2-3; 11 nucleotides align to TRBD1. TRBV5-3 is treated as an ORF (open reading frame) with a function not yet certain. This CDR3 has 15 amino acids. This CDR3 is CASSLGGTGGDTQYF. The CDR3 DNA reads TGTGCCAGCAGCTTGGGTGGGACAGGGGGAGATACGCAGTATTTT.

The chain uses TRBV19 and TRBJ2-7; the D gene is possibly TRBD2 (6 bases). Germline lookup yields CDR1 LNHDA and CDR2 SQIVND (reference sequence). The CDR3 runs 13 residues. The V gene lost 10 bases and the J gene lost 5 bases, with 18 bases spanning the gap. The CDR3 here is CAIGAGTVDEQYF. CDR3 DNA: TGTGCCATAGGGGCGGGGACCGTGGACGAGCAGTACTTC.

The CDR3 here is CASSLAFGLAGNEQYF. CDR3 nucleotide sequence: TGTGCCAGCAGCTTAGCTTTTGGACTAGCGGGGAACGAGCAGTACTTC. The chain employs TRBV7-9 and TRBJ2-7, with 12 bases that match TRBD2. The CDR3 has 16 residues. CDR1 and CDR2 from the germline V gene are SEHNR and FQNEAQ (reference sequence). The V segment lost 0 bases and the J segment 5 bases; nucleotides outside the gene matches: 5.

The chain couples TRBV14 to TRBJ2-7; D ambiguous. V was shortened by 1 base and J by 3 bases, with 13 bases between the two germline ends. CDR3 length: 15 residues. Germline values: CDR1 SGHDN, CDR2 FVKESK. Here the CDR3 reads CASSQVSRKIYEQYF. CDR3 in DNA: TGTGCCAGCAGCCAAGTAAGTCGGAAAATCTACGAGCAGTACTTC.

This clonotype has just a few counts. This likely stems from a read error, as it lies one base from a far larger clone. The CDR3 bases are TGTGCCAGCAGCTTATGCAATGAGCAGTTCTTC. It is translated as CASSLCNEQFF. The rearrangement links TRBV11-2 to TRBJ2-1; D gene ambiguous. V was pared by 2 bases and J by 6 bases, with 2 bases between. Per germline, CDR1 SGHAT and CDR2 FQNNGV. CDR3 length equals 11 residues.

About this clonotype: It may be a read error: a sequence one base away is much more abundant. CDR3 amino acids: CASSFNVNTEAFF. As DNA, the CDR3 is TGTGCCAGCAGTTTTAACGTGAACACTGAAGCTTTCTTT. V usage is TRBV27 and J usage is TRBJ1-1, with D unresolved. Trimming pared 3 bases from V and 0 bases from J, leaving 5 bases between. The germline V gene has CDR1 MNHEY and CDR2 SMNVEV (reference sequence). The CDR3 is made up of 13 amino acids.

This clonotype was found many times. The J gene is TRBJ2-7, the V gene TRBV4-1; the D call may be TRBD1 or TRBD2 (5 bases each). Per germline, CDR1 MGHRA and CDR2 YSYEKL. The CDR3 loop spans 14 amino acids. Trimming pared 0 bases from V and 2 bases from J, leaving 8 bases between. Here the CDR3 DNA reads TGCGCCAGCAGCCAAGATCGGGACCCCTACGAGCAGTACTTC. Encoded protein: CASSQDRDPYEQYF.

This clonotype was observed many times. The chain recombines TRBV5-1 with TRBJ2-5, with D possibly being TRBD2 (5 bases). The CDR3 length is 15 residues. The V end lost 0 bases, the J end lost 4 bases, and 13 bases lay between the germline ends. Germline values: CDR1 SGHRS, CDR2 YFSETQ. This chain's CDR3 is CASSLDLTTPETQYF. The CDR3 DNA sequence: TGCGCCAGCAGCTTGGACCTGACTACCCCAGAGACCCAGTACTTC.

This clonotype was seen more than once but under ten times. The V and J genes are TRBV19 and TRBJ2-1; D not resolved. With 4 bases removed from V and 8 bases from J, the gap between germline ends came to 12 bases. The germline gives CDR1 LNHDA, CDR2 SQIVND (reference sequence). The CDR3 runs to 13 residues. CDR3 loop: CASSTAESDEQFF. For the CDR3, the DNA is TGTGCCAGTAGTACGGCGGAGTCCGATGAGCAGTTCTTC. The full variable domain, in which reference TRBV19 and TRBJ2-1 provide the parts outside the CDR3, is DGGITQSPKYLFRKEGQNVTLSCEQNLNHDAMYWYRQDPGQGLRLIYYSQIVNDFQKGDIAEGYSVSREKKESFPLTVTSAQKNPTAFYLCASSTAESDEQFFGPGTRLTVL.

J is TRBJ2-2 and V is TRBV4-1, with TRBD2 matching 11 bases. Germline V gene data show CDR1 as MGHRA and CDR2 as YSYEKL. V dropped 1 base and J dropped 11; count of bases not matched to a gene: 6. The CDR3 has 15 amino acids. CDR3 DNA: TGCGCCAGCAGCCAAGTTAGCGGGAGGGTAGGAGAGCTGTTTTTT. It is translated as CASSQVSGRVGELFF.

The chain has TRBV19 and TRBJ2-2; D is uncertain. Per germline, CDR1 LNHDA and CDR2 SQIVND (reference sequence). The CDR3 is 16 amino acids. V shed 6 bases and J shed 1 base, with 15 bases lying between them. CDR3 nucleotide sequence: TGTGCCAGTAGCCTCCTCGCGCACTGGAACACCGGGGAGCTGTTTTTT. Residues: CASSLLAHWNTGELFF.

The genes are TRBV9 and TRBJ2-3; 7 positions agree with TRBD2. Germline assignment: CDR1 SGDLS and CDR2 YYNGEE. The CDR3 spans 16 residues. Trimming took 4 bases from V and 3 from J; bases not matched to a gene: 11. This chain's CDR3 is CASSFPGGSGTDTQYF. The CDR3 DNA follows: TGTGCCAGCAGCTTCCCTGGCGGGAGTGGTACAGATACGCAGTATTTT.

This clonotype was detected a few times. The chain combines TRBV5-1 with TRBJ2-3; no firm D call. Germline V CDR1 and CDR2: SGHRS, YFSETQ. Deletions cut 4 bases from V and 2 bases from J, with 5 bases between. This CDR3 is 12 amino acids long. This CDR3 is CASSQNTDTQYF. The CDR3 coding sequence is TGCGCCAGCAGCCAAAACACAGATACGCAGTATTTT.

Of note for this clonotype: Being one base from a much bigger clone, this may be a read error. This chain uses TRBV7-2 with TRBJ2-7; D is unclear. CDR3 length: 14 residues. V was cut by 3 bases and J by 3 bases, with 12 bases left in between. Germline V gene lookup returns CDR1 SGHTA and CDR2 FQGNSA. CDR3 sequence reads: CASSFGWAIYEQYF. CDR3 DNA: TGTGCCAGCAGCTTCGGCTGGGCGATCTACGAGCAGTACTTC.

The V call is TRBV19, the J call TRBJ1-3; D remains ambiguous. V was shortened by 4 bases and J by 7 bases, with 5 bases between the two germline ends. This CDR3 spans 11 amino acids. Per germline, CDR1 LNHDA and CDR2 SQIVND (reference sequence). CDR3 DNA sequence: TGTGCCAGTAGTAAAAGGAACACCATATATTTT. It translates to CASSKRNTIYF.

The gene calls are TRBV9 and TRBJ2-3, with 9 bases aligning to TRBD2. V lost 0 bases and J lost 4; bases outside the gene matches: 6. Germline CDR1 SGDLS, CDR2 YYNGEE. The CDR3 contains 16 residues. The DNA for the CDR3 is TGTGCCAGCAGCGTAGAGGGCGGGGGGGGTGCAGATACGCAGTATTTT. Translating it yields CASSVEGGGGADTQYF. The full variable domain, rest sourced from reference TRBV9 and TRBJ2-3, is DSGVTQTPKHLITATGQRVTLRCSPRSGDLSVYWYQQSLDQGLQFLIQYYNGEERAKGNILERFSAQQFPDLHSELNLSSLELGDSALYFCASSVEGGGGADTQYFGPGTRLTVL.

The chain carries TRBV20-1 and TRBJ2-7; 9 bases match TRBD2. CDR3 size: 16 residues. Unmatched junction bases numbered 10, after V lost 1 base and J lost 3 bases. Germline loops: CDR1 DFQATT, CDR2 SNEGSKA (reference sequence). The CDR3 here is CSARGPSGAAFYEQYF. The CDR3 DNA is TGCAGTGCTAGAGGACCTAGCGGGGCCGCATTCTACGAGCAGTACTTC.

The table lists this clonotype with many counts. The rearrangement joins TRBV7-8 to TRBJ1-5; 8 bases agree with TRBD1. The junction had 20 bases not matched to a gene; V was cut back by 4 bases and J by 0 bases. The CDR3 loop spans 21 amino acids. Germline V gives CDR1 SGHVS, CDR2 FQNEAQ. The DNA of the CDR3 is TGTGCCAGCAGCTCCGACAGGGGCTACAGTCTTATGGATTATAGCAATCAGCCCCAGCATTTT. This translates into CASSSDRGYSLMDYSNQPQHF. Combining the CDR3 with reference TRBV7-8 and TRBJ1-5 gives the whole variable domain GAGVSQSPRYKVAKRGQDVALRCDPISGHVSLFWYQQALGQGPEFLTYFQNEAQLDKSGLPSDRFFAERPEGSVSTLKIQRTQQEDSAVYLCASSSDRGYSLMDYSNQPQHFGDGTRLSIL.

At least ten counts were recorded for this clonotype. In DNA form, the CDR3 reads TGTGCCAGCAGCGTATCCGGCACAGATACGCAGTATTTT. The encoded protein is CASSVSGTDTQYF. This chain joins TRBV9 and TRBJ2-3; D gene unclear. Trimming cost V 1 base and J 1 base, with 4 bases left between them. This CDR3 spans 13 amino acids. Germline V gene sequence: CDR1 SGDLS, CDR2 YYNGEE.

The gene calls are TRBV7-2 and TRBJ2-7; 8 bases fit TRBD2. CDR1 is SGHTA, CDR2 FQGNSA, per germline. This CDR3 is 15 amino acids long. Germline trimming cut 5 bases from V and 4 bases from J; bases unmatched to any gene: 10. The CDR3: CASSPGAGGWYEQYF. CDR3 DNA: TGTGCCAGCAGCCCCGGTGCGGGGGGCTGGTACGAGCAGTACTTC.

This clonotype was detected a few times. The J gene is TRBJ2-1, the V gene TRBV7-9, with D possibly being TRBD1 (7 bases). Trimming removed 0 bases from V and 9 bases from J, with 18 bases in between. CDR3 length equals 16 residues. Germline CDR1 reads SEHNR; CDR2 reads FQNEAQ (reference sequence). The CDR3 spells CASSLAGVTGEAEQFF. The CDR3 bases are TGTGCCAGCAGCTTAGCCGGGGTCACAGGGGAGGCTGAGCAGTTCTTC.

This clonotype was detected many times. J is TRBJ2-7 and V is TRBV19; 8 nucleotides match TRBD1. V lost 7 bases, J lost 0 bases, and 8 bases stayed unmatched. The CDR3 contains 15 residues. Germline CDR1 reads LNHDA; CDR2 reads SQIVND (reference sequence). CDR3 residues: CASNPGQVYSYEQYF. The CDR3 region has the DNA TGTGCCAGTAACCCGGGACAGGTATACTCCTACGAGCAGTACTTC.

This sequence joins TRBV6-2 or TRBV6-3 and TRBJ2-1; no reliable D call. V lost 0 bases and J 9 bases, leaving 6 bases between the germline ends. Germline V lookup: CDR1 MNHEY, CDR2 SVGEGT. CDR3 length equals 12 residues. The CDR3 reads CASSYSWVEQFF. The CDR3, as DNA: TGTGCCAGCAGTTACTCCTGGGTTGAGCAGTTCTTC.

This clonotype was observed many times. The rearrangement links TRBV28 to TRBJ1-6, with a tentative D call TRBD1 (5 bases). The CDR3 spans 14 residues. V lost 5 bases and J 12 bases, leaving 17 bases between the germline ends. The germline V gene encodes CDR1 MDHEN and CDR2 SYDVKM. The CDR3 coding sequence is TGTGCCAGCAGTCCACCGGGACCCACTATACCCCTCCACTTT. Translated, it gives CASSPPGPTIPLHF.

This clonotype has ten or more counts. This chain links TRBV7-2 with TRBJ1-1, with 10 bases identical to TRBD1. The germline V gene encodes CDR1 SGHTA and CDR2 FQGNSA. The CDR3 has 17 residues. V shed 5 bases and J 5 bases; nucleotides not matched to a gene: 14. CDR3 sequence (DNA): TGTGCCAGCAGCCAATATCGTCACGGGACAGGGGCAACTGAAGCTTTCTTT. Residues: CASSQYRHGTGATEAFF.

This clonotype was picked up many times. The chain employs TRBV4-3 and TRBJ2-3, with 9 bases lining up with TRBD1. This CDR3 has 17 amino acids. From germline, CDR1 is LGHNA and CDR2 YSLEER. Trimming removed 0 bases from V and 0 bases from J; junction bases left unmatched: 4. The CDR3 DNA reads as TGCGCCAGCAGCCAAGAGGGGACAGGGTCTAGCACAGATACGCAGTATTTT. Amino acid sequence: CASSQEGTGSSTDTQYF.

In this sample, this clonotype turned up many times. This chain uses TRBV19 with TRBJ1-4; 8 bases agree with TRBD1. The CDR3 totals 13 residues. CDR1 is LNHDA, CDR2 SQIVND, per germline (reference sequence). With 11 bases clipped from V and 5 bases from J, the junction kept 7 bases outside the gene matches. For the CDR3, the DNA is TGTGCCTGTTTGGACAGGGTGAATGAAAAACTGTTTTTT. Encoded protein: CACLDRVNEKLFF.

This clonotype was observed many times. The gene calls are TRBV20-1 and TRBJ1-1; D not resolved. V lost 0 bases, J lost 4 bases, and 15 bases lay in between. The CDR3 loop spans 15 amino acids. From germline, CDR1 is DFQATT and CDR2 SNEGSKA (reference sequence). As DNA, the CDR3 is TGCAGTGCTAGAGATTGGGCGCAGGCTGGCACTGAAGCTTTCTTT. Its protein is CSARDWAQAGTEAFF.

This rearrangement joins TRBV24-1 to TRBJ2-3; 10 positions agree with TRBD2. V dropped 4 bases and J dropped 5; count of bases not matched to a gene: 11. This CDR3 is 17 amino acids long. Germline V gene sequence: CDR1 KGHDR, CDR2 SFDVKD. The CDR3 reads CATSEASGGKRIDTQYF. The CDR3 DNA is TGTGCCACCAGTGAAGCTAGCGGGGGCAAGAGGATAGATACGCAGTATTTT.

Comment on this clonotype: This may arise from a read error, as a much more abundant clone is one base away. The chain joins TRBV3-1 to TRBJ2-4; 7 positions match TRBD1. This CDR3 has 17 residues. Germline CDR1 LGHDT, CDR2 YNNKEL (reference sequence). CDR3 sequence reads: CASRQDPNWTGKNIQYF. The DNA of the CDR3 is TGTGCCAGCAGACAAGACCCAAATTGGACAGGCAAAAACATTCAGTACTTC.

This clonotype was seen more than once but under ten times. The chain uses TRBV19 and TRBJ2-7; 8 bases line up with TRBD1. J was trimmed by 1 base and V by 1 base; bases with no gene match: 3. Germline CDR1 is LNHDA and CDR2 is SQIVND (reference sequence). This CDR3 has 15 residues. CDR3 sequence reads: CASSIGTGQSYEQYF. As DNA, the CDR3 is TGTGCCAGTAGTATAGGGACAGGGCAATCCTACGAGCAGTACTTC.